A selection of T cell receptor beta chains follows, all from one sample in a study of blood T cells in healthy people across ages. From the 5' RACE reads, TCRdb called clonotypes with MiXCR, one entry per CDR3 protein. Of some 1.8 million distinct CDR3 sequences in the sample, roughly two fifths were seen once. The sample consisted of blood. The receptors here all came from a human donor in good health. The CDR3 runs from the conserved cysteine through the conserved F or W. A D gene is named only where the DNA matches it firmly. Some rows have no size entry. The others give once, few or many, or a class for an expanded clone.

CDR3 DNA,CDR3 protein,clone size,D gene,J gene,V gene
TGTGCCAGCAGCCTTTTCCTAGCTCGGGAGAGGATAAGCACAGATACGCAGTATTTT,CASSLFLARERISTDTQYF,.,.,TRBJ2-3,TRBV5-6
TGTACCAGCAGCTTATTTCCAGCGGGGGGGCCGGATACGCAGTATTTT,CTSSLFPAGGPDTQYF,.,TRBD2,TRBJ2-3,TRBV7-3
TGTGCCAGAAGGTACAGGGAGGAGCAGTACTTC,CARRYREEQYF,.,.,TRBJ2-7,TRBV28
TGTGCCAGCAGGGTAGGGGGCCGCTCTCTAACGAACACTGAAGCTTTCTTT,CASRVGGRSLTNTEAFF,.,TRBD1,TRBJ1-1,TRBV7-9
TGTGCCAGCTTAGGGACCTCGTACGAGCAGTACTTC,CASLGTSYEQYF,.,.,TRBJ2-7,TRBV12-3/TRBV12-4
TGTGCCAGCAGCTTGGGTCACAGGACAACGGGAGAGGAGCAGTACTTC,CASSLGHRTTGEEQYF,few,.,TRBJ2-7,TRBV7-6
TGTGCCAGCAGCTTAGATTCTCAGACTACTACAGATACGCAGTATTTT,CASSLDSQTTTDTQYF,.,.,TRBJ2-3,TRBV7-2
TGTGCCAGCAGCGCCCTTACAGGGGGCAATGGCTACACCTTC,CASSALTGGNGYTF,.,TRBD1,TRBJ1-2,TRBV9
TGCAGTGCTAGAGAAACCAACACCGGGGAGCTGTTTTTT,CSARETNTGELFF,once,.,TRBJ2-2,TRBV20-1
TGTGCCAGCAGCCCCCACAGTACAAGGGGGCAAGGTTCTGAAGCTTTCTTT,CASSPHSTRGQGSEAFF,.,.,TRBJ1-1,TRBV21-1
TGTGCCAGCAGTAAGGGGACTTTC,CASSKGTF,.,.,TRBJ2-6,TRBV2
TGTGCCAGCAGCTTACAATCCGGGAATTCCAACGAGCAGTACTTC,CASSLQSGNSNEQYF,.,.,TRBJ2-7,TRBV7-3
TGCAGTGCTCGAAAACAGGTTTCCCAAGAGACCCAGTACTTC,CSARKQVSQETQYF,.,.,TRBJ2-5,TRBV20-1
TGTGCCATCAAGTGGTCAGAGAACACTGAAGCTTTCTTT,CAIKWSENTEAFF,.,.,TRBJ1-1,TRBV10-3
TGTGCCAGCAGCAAACAGGTCACAGATACGCAGTATTTT,CASSKQVTDTQYF,few,.,TRBJ2-3,TRBV12-3/TRBV12-4
TGTGCCAGCAGTTCCGACCCGTATAGCAATCAGCCCCAGCATTTT,CASSSDPYSNQPQHF,.,.,TRBJ1-5,TRBV6-6
TGCGCCAGCAGTCCTGCGCCCGCGAACACTGAAGCTTTCTTT,CASSPAPANTEAFF,few,.,TRBJ1-1,TRBV5-1
TGTGCCAGCAGCTTTATAGGGACAGGGAGGCACGAGCAGTACTTC,CASSFIGTGRHEQYF,.,TRBD1,TRBJ2-7,TRBV7-6
TGTGCCAGCAGCTTTAGAACTTTAGCCAAAAACATTCAGTACTTC,CASSFRTLAKNIQYF,.,.,TRBJ2-4,TRBV5-6
TGTACCAGCAGCTTAGTAGGTTTCCAAGAGACCCAGTACTTC,CTSSLVGFQETQYF,.,.,TRBJ2-5,TRBV11-3
TGTGCTAGTGGTCCGGGACAGACTAGTTACCATGAGCAGTTCTTC,CASGPGQTSYHEQFF,.,.,TRBJ2-1,TRBV12-5
TGTGCCAGCAGTCTCCTACTAGGTGGAGGAGAGACCCAGTACTTC,CASSLLLGGGETQYF,many,.,TRBJ2-5,TRBV28